This T cell receptor (beta chain) was sequenced during a study of blood T cell repertoires in COVID-19. Study context: Nucleic acid was either cDNA or gDNA, and it came from T cells, B-cell-depleted T cells, or PBMCs.

There are 14 residues in the CDR3. In germline, CDR1 is SEHNR, CDR2 FQNEAQ (reference sequence). With 3 bases removed from V and 0 bases from J, the gap between germline ends came to 8 bases. This clone was recorded a few times. This CDR3 is also generated by other DNA sequences in the sample. TCRdb keeps only in-frame clones here, not all; method: immunoSEQ multiplex PCR. The sample lists about 200,000 clones, 70% to 90% occurring once. Recovery among Cohort 3 donors was established by two negative PCRs, clearance, or symptom resolution. The V and J genes are TRBV7-9 and TRBJ1-1; D is undetermined. Sequencing was carried out using PBMCs or T cells enriched from blood (not recorded which). The clonotype comes from a young woman who had recovered from COVID-19. The DNA of the CDR3 is TGTGCCAGCAGCTTCGGAGGGATGAACACTGAAGCTTTCTTT. Protein: CASSFGGMNTEAFF.